The 13 T cell receptor beta chains presented below share a single source sample, sequenced in a study of blood T cell repertoires in COVID-19. Sequenced by immunoSEQ multiplex PCR; TCRdb stores in-frame clones only, minus some. Among roughly 71,000 clones listed, 86% were seen once. The material sequenced was peripheral blood. The receptors stem from a young man with acute or convalescent COVID-19.

The rearrangement links TRBV10-3 to TRBJ1-2; D might be TRBD1 (6 bases). Trimming removed 5 bases from V and 3 bases from J, with 10 bases in between. Germline values: CDR1 ENHRY, CDR2 SYGVKD. This CDR3 has 13 amino acids. The CDR3 DNA is TGTGCCATCAGTCAGAACAGGGACTATGGCTACACCTTC. This encodes CAISQNRDYGYTF.

The rearrangement links TRBV2 to TRBJ2-5; the match to TRBD1 covers 10 bases. V was pared by 8 bases and J by 9 bases, with 9 bases of the junction left unmatched. Germline values: CDR1 SNHLY, CDR2 FYNNEI. The CDR3 length is 13 residues. CDR3 region: CASSGQGTAAQYF. In nucleotides, the CDR3 is TGTGCCAGCTCGGGACAGGGGACCGCGGCCCAGTACTTC.

In DNA form, the CDR3 reads TGCGCCAGCAGCCAAGAGACAGCCGGTAATGAAAAACTGTTTTTT. This translates into CASSQETAGNEKLFF. V usage is TRBV4-3 and J usage is TRBJ1-4; TRBD1 might be the D (5 bases). CDR3 length: 15 amino acids. CDR1 is LGHNA, CDR2 YSLEER, per germline. Trimming shortened V by 0 bases and J by 4 bases, and 9 bases separated the two germline ends.

V is TRBV10-3 and J is TRBJ1-1, with a tentative D call TRBD1 (5 bases). This CDR3 contains 14 residues. Germline CDR1 is ENHRY and CDR2 is SYGVKD. With 7 bases removed from V and 1 base from J, the gap between germline ends came to 13 bases. The CDR3 loop reads CAIKGQGGNTEAFF. The CDR3 DNA reads TGTGCCATCAAGGGGCAGGGTGGGAACACTGAAGCTTTCTTT.

The chain links TRBV27 to TRBJ2-2; TRBD1 might be the D (6 bases). There are 14 residues in the CDR3. Germline assignment: CDR1 MNHEY and CDR2 SMNVEV (reference sequence). V lost 6 bases and J 5 bases, leaving 13 bases between the germline ends. The CDR3 sequence is CASRAYRETGELFF. The CDR3 nucleotides read TGTGCCAGCAGAGCATACAGGGAGACCGGGGAGCTGTTTTTT.

The chain links TRBV7-9 to TRBJ2-6, with 7 bases identical to TRBD1. V shed 3 bases, J shed 0 bases, and the junction held 8 bases outside the gene matches. The CDR3 is 18 residues long. CDR1 SEHNR and CDR2 FQNEAQ come from the germline V gene (reference sequence). The CDR3 region is CASSFATGSSSGANVLTF. The CDR3 nucleotides read TGTGCCAGCAGCTTCGCGACAGGGTCCAGCTCTGGGGCCAACGTCCTGACTTTC.

The chain uses TRBV2 and TRBJ2-1; 11 positions agree with TRBD2. Unmatched junction bases numbered 8, after V lost 6 bases and J lost 7 bases. The CDR3 totals 15 residues. The V gene's germline CDR1 is SNHLY and CDR2 FYNNEI. CDR3 sequence (DNA): TGTGCCAGCAGGCCGACTAGCGGGGTGGGTAATGAGCAGTTCTTC. Amino acid sequence: CASRPTSGVGNEQFF.

This chain uses TRBV4-1 with TRBJ1-5, with 8 bases lining up with TRBD1. V shed 0 bases and J 7 bases; nucleotides not matched to a gene: 5. This CDR3 is built from 15 residues. The germline gives CDR1 MGHRA, CDR2 YSYEKL. The CDR3: CASSQDGDRNQPQHF. The DNA for the CDR3 is TGCGCCAGCAGCCAAGATGGGGACAGGAACCAGCCCCAGCATTTT.

The rearrangement links TRBV5-1 to TRBJ2-2, with 7 bases identical to TRBD1. Germline CDR1 is SGHRS and CDR2 is YFSETQ. This CDR3 has 16 amino acids. The trim removed 3 bases at V and 4 bases at J, leaving 9 bases unmatched. In nucleotides, the CDR3 is TGCGCCAGCAGCTCGAGACAGGGCGGAGGCACCGGGGAGCTGTTTTTT. It translates to CASSSRQGGGTGELFF.

The chain is built from TRBV11-3 and TRBJ2-2; 11 bases are a match to TRBD2. CDR3 length: 16 residues. Trimming removed 4 bases from V and 3 bases from J; junction bases left unmatched: 4. CDR1 is SGHNT and CDR2 is YENEEA in the germline V gene. CDR3 coding DNA: TGTGCCAGCAGCTCCGGGGGACTAGCGGACACCGGGGAGCTGTTTTTT. Protein: CASSSGGLADTGELFF.

Only one count was recorded for this clone. The chain joins TRBV19 to TRBJ2-1; 12 bases fit TRBD1. V gave up 7 bases and J gave up 7 bases; unmatched junction bases: 5. This CDR3 has 14 residues. CDR1 is LNHDA and CDR2 is SQIVND in the germline V gene (reference sequence). CDR3 DNA sequence: TGTGCCAGTAAACGGGACAGGGGGCAGAATGAGCAGTTCTTC. It specifies CASKRDRGQNEQFF.

A single count supports this clone. The chain is built from TRBV19 and TRBJ1-6; TRBD1 agrees at 9 bases. This CDR3 has 15 amino acids. J lost 11 bases, V lost 6 bases, and 11 bases had no gene match. CDR1 LNHDA and CDR2 SQIVND come from the germline V gene (reference sequence). As DNA, the CDR3 is TGTGCCAGTAGGGACACGGGACAGGGATTTACACCCCTCCACTTT. The encoded protein is CASRDTGQGFTPLHF.

The count of this clone is one. The chain links TRBV30 to TRBJ1-2; D not certain. Germline-derived CDR1 and CDR2 are GTSNPN and SVGIG (reference sequence). Between the trimmed V and J ends, which lost 4 bases and 1 base, there was a span of 10 bases. This CDR3 has 13 amino acids. CDR3 DNA sequence: TGTGCCTGGACCCCCGGGATTAACTATGGCTACACCTTC. It specifies CAWTPGINYGYTF.